The 28 T cell receptor beta chains below were found in one sample sequenced in a study of cytomegalovirus exposure and HLA in healthy donors. The PCR used 60 Vbeta and 13 Jbeta primers. Clones were read by immunoSEQ multiplex PCR, and TCRdb kept only the in-frame ones, dropping some. This sample's clone table lists over 75,000 clones. The source material was PBMCs. These receptors came from a man aged 50 to 60 in good health and CMV-seronegative.

This chain connects TRBV6-6 to TRBJ1-5; the D gene is possibly TRBD1 (5 bases). V was shortened by 5 bases and J by 2 bases, with 7 bases between the two germline ends. CDR1 and CDR2 (germline): MNHNY, SVGAGI (reference sequence). The CDR3 covers 13 residues. CDR3 nucleotides: TGTGCCAGCAGTAGCAGGGGCAATCAGCCCCAGCATTTT. This encodes CASSSRGNQPQHF.

The chain links TRBV19 to TRBJ1-4, with no clear D. Germline loops: CDR1 LNHDA, CDR2 SQIVND (reference sequence). V lost 5 bases and J 8 bases, leaving 15 bases between the germline ends. This CDR3 is built from 14 residues. The CDR3, as DNA: TGTGCCAGTAGTGCGCGGCAGATGCGCGAAAAACTGTTTTTT. Residues: CASSARQMREKLFF.

This chain links TRBV29-1 with TRBJ2-4, with D maybe TRBD2 (6 bases). The CDR3 sequence is 14 residues long. V was clipped by 3 bases and J by 3 bases, with 12 bases between them. Germline V gives CDR1 SQVTM, CDR2 ANQGSEA. The CDR3 nucleotides are TGCAGCGTTGACGGGGGTTCCAACAAAAACATTCAGTACTTC. Translation: CSVDGGSNKNIQYF. The full variable domain, with the rest looked up from reference TRBV29-1 and TRBJ2-4, is SAVISQKPSRDICQRGTSLTIQCQVDSQVTMMFWYRQQPGQSLTLIATANQGSEATYESGFVIDKFPISRPNLTFSTLTVSNMSPEDSSIYLCSVDGGSNKNIQYFGAGTRLSVL.

The chain has TRBV6-5 and TRBJ1-2; D is uncertain. The V gene's germline CDR1 is MNHEY and CDR2 SVGAGI. V lost 6 bases and J lost 7, with 15 bases in between. The length of the CDR3 is 13 residues. The CDR3 loop is CASSPRRESGYTF. In DNA, the CDR3 is TGTGCCAGCAGCCCCCGAAGGGAGTCTGGCTACACCTTC.

The gene calls are TRBV13 and TRBJ1-1, with D maybe TRBD1 (6 bases). Germline V gene data show CDR1 as PRHDT and CDR2 as FYEKMQ (reference sequence). V lost 6 bases and J 1 base, leaving 9 bases between the germline ends. The CDR3 is 13 amino acids. The CDR3 region has the DNA TGTGCCAGCAGATCGACAGGGAACACTGAAGCTTTCTTT. Protein: CASRSTGNTEAFF.

V gene TRBV11-2 combines with J gene TRBJ2-7; TRBD2 is a possible D gene (5 bases). The ends were cut back, 4 bases at V and 2 bases at J, with 15 bases in the middle. The CDR3 is 15 amino acids. Germline values: CDR1 SGHAT, CDR2 FQNNGV. The CDR3 protein is CASSSHIERPYEQYF. The CDR3 nucleotides read TGTGCCAGCAGCTCGCACATCGAGCGGCCCTACGAGCAGTACTTC.

The V gene is TRBV6-1, the J gene TRBJ1-2, with 10 bases aligning to TRBD1. The CDR3 loop spans 13 amino acids. The V gene end was trimmed by 6 bases and the J gene end by 6 bases; junction bases not matched to a gene: 4. The germline gives CDR1 MNHNS, CDR2 SASEGT. This CDR3 reads CASRGTGDHGYTF. In nucleotides, the CDR3 is TGTGCCAGCAGGGGGACAGGGGATCATGGCTACACCTTC.

The rearrangement uses TRBV5-1 and TRBJ2-6, with a weak D call TRBD1 (5 bases). V lost 0 bases and J lost 4, with 11 bases in between. There are 16 residues in the CDR3. Germline V gene lookup returns CDR1 SGHRS and CDR2 YFSETQ. CDR3 nucleotide sequence: TGCGCCAGCAGCTTGGAAGGGGTGCGCGGGGCCAACGTCCTGACTTTC. The encoded protein is CASSLEGVRGANVLTF.

The chain is built from TRBV10-2 and TRBJ1-6, with unresolved D. The germline CDR1 and CDR2 sequences are WSHSY and SAAADI. V dropped 0 bases and J dropped 0 bases, with 6 bases sitting between them. The CDR3 has 16 residues. CDR3 in DNA: TGCGCCAGCAGTGAGTCAGAGAGCTCCTATAATTCACCCCTCCACTTT. Translated: CASSESESSYNSPLHF.

The chain uses TRBV5-5 and TRBJ2-7; unclear D gene. From germline, CDR1 is SGHKS and CDR2 YYEKEE (reference sequence). CDR3 length: 16 amino acids. Trimming cost V 4 bases and J 2 bases, with 19 bases left between them. In DNA form, the CDR3 reads TGTGCCAGCAGCCAAACCTACTTAACAGCCGCCTACGAGCAGTACTTC. Its translation: CASSQTYLTAAYEQYF.

This sequence joins TRBV7-9 and TRBJ1-1; no firm D call. Germline lookup yields CDR1 SEHNR and CDR2 FQNEAQ (reference sequence). With 5 bases removed from V and 6 bases from J, the gap between germline ends came to 10 bases. The CDR3 is made up of 12 amino acids. This CDR3 is CASSLTSAEAFF. Here the CDR3 DNA reads TGTGCCAGCAGCCTGACTTCTGCTGAAGCTTTCTTT.

The genes are TRBV28 and TRBJ2-5; TRBD1 matches 9 bases. CDR1 and CDR2 (germline): MDHEN, SYDVKM. V trimming: 5 bases; J trimming: 5 bases; junction bases outside the gene matches: 6. CDR3 length equals 14 residues. CDR3 protein: CASSGTGYLETQYF. The CDR3 coding sequence is TGTGCCAGCAGTGGGACAGGGTATTTGGAGACCCAGTACTTC.

The genes are TRBV19 and TRBJ2-1, with 9 bases lining up with TRBD2. Germline values: CDR1 LNHDA, CDR2 SQIVND (reference sequence). The CDR3 consists of 17 residues. V was clipped by 0 bases and J by 4 bases; unmatched bases: 7. The CDR3 bases are TGTGCCAGTAGTATAGATGGAGCGGGGGGTCTATACAATGAGCAGTTCTTC. Its translation: CASSIDGAGGLYNEQFF.

This rearrangement joins TRBV18 to TRBJ2-7, with TRBD1 matching 7 bases. The J segment lost 0 bases and the V segment lost 3 bases, leaving 5 bases of the junction unmatched. The germline V gene encodes CDR1 KGHSH and CDR2 LQKENI. The CDR3 length is 15 residues. The CDR3 coding sequence is TGTGCCAGCTCACCGGGACAGTCGAGCTCCTACGAGCAGTACTTC. It encodes CASSPGQSSSYEQYF. The entire variable domain, with the rest obtained from reference TRBV18 and TRBJ2-7, is as follows: NAGVMQNPRHLVRRRGQEARLRCSPMKGHSHVYWYRQLPEEGLKFMVYLQKENIIDESGMPKERFSAEFPKEGPSILRIQQVVRGDSAAYFCASSPGQSSSYEQYFGPGTRLTVT.

The chain uses TRBV27 and TRBJ1-2; TRBD1 matches 10 bases. The CDR3 is 15 residues long. Germline V CDR1 and CDR2: MNHEY, SMNVEV (reference sequence). V lost 5 bases and J lost 4; bases outside the gene matches: 7. In nucleotides, the CDR3 is TGTGCCAGCAGTACGACAGGGGGCGTTCGCTATGGCTACACCTTC. This translates into CASSTTGGVRYGYTF.

This chain links TRBV15 with TRBJ1-2; D is ambiguous. CDR3 length equals 12 residues. V was pared by 6 bases and J by 1 base, with 6 bases between. Germline loops: CDR1 LNHNV, CDR2 YYDKDF (reference sequence). The CDR3 DNA follows: TGTGCCACCAGTTCTAATAACTATGGCTACACCTTC. Its protein product is CATSSNNYGYTF.

V and J are TRBV27 and TRBJ2-5, with 7 bases lining up with TRBD1. The CDR3 consists of 13 residues. The junction had 5 bases not matched to a gene; V was cut back by 6 bases and J by 4 bases. Germline V lookup: CDR1 MNHEY, CDR2 SMNVEV (reference sequence). CDR3 residues: CASSSEGAETQYF. The DNA for the CDR3 is TGTGCCAGCAGCTCAGAGGGGGCAGAGACCCAGTACTTC.

The chain carries TRBV18 and TRBJ2-3, with D perhaps matching TRBD2 (5 bases). The CDR3 loop spans 13 amino acids. Germline values: CDR1 KGHSH, CDR2 LQKENI. V lost 1 base and J 5 bases, leaving 7 bases between the germline ends. The CDR3 is CASSPLLEDTQYF. The CDR3 DNA follows: TGTGCCAGCTCACCACTACTAGAAGATACGCAGTATTTT.

J is TRBJ2-5 and V is TRBV5-4; D is perhaps TRBD1 (6 bases). V lost 4 bases, J lost 5 bases, and 12 bases lay in between. The germline V gene has CDR1 SGHNT and CDR2 YYREEE (reference sequence). The CDR3 is 13 residues long. In DNA form, the CDR3 reads TGTGCCAGCAGCCCCTCAGGGGTGGAGACCCAGTACTTC. Translating it yields CASSPSGVETQYF.

This chain connects TRBV5-1 to TRBJ1-2, with D unclear. V lost 3 bases and J 4 bases, leaving 7 bases between the germline ends. Per the germline V gene, CDR1 is SGHRS and CDR2 is YFSETQ. CDR3 length: 12 residues. The CDR3 sequence: CASSSDFYGYTF. Written as DNA, the CDR3 is TGCGCCAGCAGCTCAGATTTCTATGGCTACACCTTC.

The J gene is TRBJ2-7, the V gene TRBV4-1; 7 positions agree with TRBD1. Germline lookup yields CDR1 MGHRA and CDR2 YSYEKL. This CDR3 contains 14 residues. Trimming at V came to 4 bases and at J to 7 bases, leaving 10 bases not matched to a gene. The CDR3 region has the DNA TGCGCCAGCAGCCCAGTACAGGGGACGCGAGAGCAGTACTTC. Its protein product is CASSPVQGTREQYF.

The chain has TRBV2 and TRBJ2-5, with 9 bases fitting TRBD1. The CDR3 length is 13 residues. The trim removed 5 bases at V and 4 bases at J, leaving 2 bases unmatched. Germline lookup yields CDR1 SNHLY and CDR2 FYNNEI. CDR3 in DNA: TGTGCCAGCAGTCCGGACAGGGGAGAGACCCAGTACTTC. Translated: CASSPDRGETQYF.

This chain links TRBV7-8 with TRBJ2-7; 7 bases map to TRBD1. The ends lost 5 bases at V and 4 bases at J; junction bases unmatched: 14. The CDR3 is 16 amino acids. Germline V gene sequence: CDR1 SGHVS, CDR2 FQNEAQ. For the CDR3, the DNA is TGTGCCAGCAGCCACATCCGGGACAGAAGATTTTACGAGCAGTACTTC. Its translation is CASSHIRDRRFYEQYF.

The V call is TRBV6-5, the J call TRBJ2-7; D unclear. The germline gives CDR1 MNHEY, CDR2 SVGAGI. The CDR3 covers 12 residues. V dropped 5 bases and J dropped 3 bases, with 8 bases sitting between them. The CDR3 sequence is CASSTHGYEQYF. In DNA, the CDR3 is TGTGCCAGCAGTACTCACGGCTACGAGCAGTACTTC.

This rearrangement joins TRBV19 to TRBJ1-4, with TRBD1 matching 10 bases. This CDR3 spans 15 amino acids. The V gene end was trimmed by 5 bases and the J gene end by 7 bases; junction bases not matched to a gene: 7. Per the germline V gene, CDR1 is LNHDA and CDR2 is SQIVND (reference sequence). CDR3: CASSSYRDRGEKLFF. The CDR3 DNA sequence: TGTGCCAGTAGTTCTTACCGGGACAGGGGTGAAAAACTGTTTTTT.

The chain recombines TRBV6-5 with TRBJ2-1, with 9 bases lining up with TRBD2. The V gene end was trimmed by 0 bases and the J gene end by 10 bases; junction bases not matched to a gene: 10. The germline CDR1 and CDR2 sequences are MNHEY and SVGAGI. This CDR3 region has 16 residues. The CDR3, as DNA: TGTGCCAGCAGTTACTCGAGCGGGGGGAATTCTCGGGAGCAGTTCTTC. Its protein is CASSYSSGGNSREQFF.

This chain connects TRBV5-4 to TRBJ1-6, with D uncertain. Trimming left V 3 bases short and J 5 bases short, with 12 bases between. The CDR3 has 15 amino acids. Germline assignment: CDR1 SGHNT and CDR2 YYREEE (reference sequence). In DNA, the CDR3 is TGTGCCAGCAGCTCCGGTTCTATGAATAATTCACCCCTCCACTTT. Its translation is CASSSGSMNNSPLHF.

The chain is built from TRBV6-1 and TRBJ1-1; TRBD1 matches 7 bases. V lost 4 bases, J lost 8 bases, and 7 bases stayed unmatched. The CDR3 is 13 residues long. From germline, CDR1 is MNHNS and CDR2 SASEGT. CDR3 sequence (DNA): TGTGCCAGCAGTGCCGACAGGGAGAGGGAAGCTTTCTTT. This sequence encodes CASSADREREAFF.